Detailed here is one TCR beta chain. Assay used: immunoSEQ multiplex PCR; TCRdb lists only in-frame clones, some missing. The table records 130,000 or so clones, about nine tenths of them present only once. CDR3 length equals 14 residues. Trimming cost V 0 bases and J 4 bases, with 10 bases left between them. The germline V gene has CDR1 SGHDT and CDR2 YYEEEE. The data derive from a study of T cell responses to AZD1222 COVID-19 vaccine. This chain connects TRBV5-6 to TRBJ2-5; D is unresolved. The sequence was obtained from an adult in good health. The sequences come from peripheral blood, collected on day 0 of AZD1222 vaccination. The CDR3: CASSLGQYGETQYF. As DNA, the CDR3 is TGTGCCAGCAGCTTGGGTCAATACGGAGAGACCCAGTACTTC.